The source of this T cell receptor (beta chain) is a study of vaccination effects on CD4 cells after COVID-19. Overall study results and limits: Clones that were induced by infection or by vaccine showed marked contraction late after vaccination. Missing from the study were early post-infection timepoints, and its convalescent patients were few.

Sequencing was performed with immunoSEQ multiplex PCR; in TCRdb, only in-frame clones are kept and a portion is missing. The table lists around 66,000 clones, roughly 74% of them singletons. To note about this clone: Its specificity is unknown.

At the end of 9 to 11 days of culture, CD4+ T cells were isolated. Two-dose BNT162b2 or mRNA-1273 vaccination was given to participants. Recipients of the vaccine had no prior SARS-CoV-2 infection and negative nucleocapsid antibodies. Replacing half the medium with IL-2 medium was done on days 3 and 7. Germline V gene lookup returns CDR1 SGHTS and CDR2 YDEGEE. The CDR3 has 12 amino acids. Trimming removed 4 bases at V and 7 bases at J, with 11 bases between. This sequence joins TRBV5-8 and TRBJ1-2, with D uncertain. The sequencing here drew on CD4+ T cells from PBMCs cultured without peptide, taken after COVID-19 vaccination. This TCR came from a human donor who received a COVID-19 vaccine. CDR3 region: CASSPRGAGYTF. For the CDR3, the DNA is TGTGCCAGCAGCCCCCGGGGAGCTGGCTACACCTTC.